The subject of this entry is one T cell receptor beta chain. The antigen remains unidentified. This sample is part of a study of cytomegalovirus exposure and HLA in healthy donors. In the study overall: About 84% of a few hundred genotyped donors fell in the Caucasian-associated ancestry cluster. Findings and caveats of the study: Researchers counted around 150 TCR beta chains as cytomegalovirus-associated. Association of some 18,000 TCR beta sequences with HLA alleles was found at 0.05 false discovery rate in a later analysis.

Germline V lookup: CDR1 MGHRA, CDR2 YSYEKL. Trimming cost V 4 bases and J 1 base, with 4 bases left between them. The CDR3 is 13 residues long. The PCR ran on 60 Vbeta and 13 Jbeta primers. The repertoire was sequenced with immunoSEQ multiplex PCR; TCRdb's copy has only in-frame clones and lacks some. The sample shows roughly 98,000 clones, 65% to 80% of them seen only once. Sample: PBMCs. The chain uses TRBV4-1 and TRBJ2-2; D not resolved. The origin of this receptor is a woman aged 70-85 years in good health and CMV-seropositive. CDR3 loop: CASSPGNTGELFF. The CDR3 DNA sequence: TGCGCCAGCAGCCCAGGGAACACCGGGGAGCTGTTTTTT.